This T cell receptor beta chain comes out of a study of shared clonotypes between healthy human individuals. Sequencing used immunoSEQ multiplex PCR; TCRdb keeps in-frame clones, though not all of them. This table holds 2 million to 2.5 million clones, 95% found once. Sequenced: naive CD4+ T cells sorted from blood. The subset denotes: CD45RA+ positively selected. The TCR sequence derives from a man aged 18 to 30 in good health.

In DNA, the CDR3 is TGTGCCAGCTCACCACCGGTAGGGGCGAATGGGAAGGCTGAAGCTTTCTTT. This encodes CASSPPVGANGKAEAFF. V usage is TRBV18 and J usage is TRBJ1-1; tentatively, D is TRBD1 (5 bases). The V end was cut by 0 bases, the J end by 6 bases, with 20 bases between. CDR3 length equals 17 residues. CDR1 and CDR2 from the germline V gene are KGHSH and LQKENI.